This entry lists 32 T cell receptor beta chains sequenced from one sample in a study of post-analysis software for immune sequencing data. Study-wide results and caveats: Five TRBV segments, TRBV5-6, TRBV5-1 and TRBV20-1 among them, were found more frequent in patients than controls.

Unique molecular identifiers tagged the TCR beta cDNA libraries. TCRdb recomputed calls from the PCR reads with MiXCR, one row per CDR3 protein. The sample has a few hundred thousand distinct CDR3 sequences; approximately 46% are singletons. Antigens of these TCRs are unknown. What was sequenced was blood. The source of these receptors is a girl aged 10 to 17 with multiple sclerosis.

CDR3 sequence (DNA): TGTGCCAGCAGCTTAGATTTGAAGGCCTTAGGGTCCAATGAGCAGTTCTTC. Translating it yields CASSLDLKALGSNEQFF. The genes are TRBV11-2 and TRBJ2-1; D is ambiguous. This CDR3 spans 17 amino acids. Germline-derived CDR1 and CDR2 are SGHAT and FQNNGV. Trimming left V 0 bases short and J 6 bases short, with 18 bases between.

The chain carries TRBV4-2 and TRBJ2-7; 7 bases line up with TRBD2. The CDR3 runs to 19 residues. V was pared by 3 bases and J by 2 bases, with 19 bases of the junction left unmatched. Germline loops: CDR1 LGHNA, CDR2 YNFKEQ. The CDR3 is CASSQDTVAGRERAYEQYF. The DNA of the CDR3 is TGTGCCAGCAGCCAGGACACGGTGGCCGGGCGGGAGAGGGCCTACGAGCAGTACTTC.

CDR3 sequence reads: CASSLKPGQGNEQYF. The CDR3 DNA is TGTGCCAGCAGCTTGAAACCGGGACAGGGGAATGAGCAGTACTTC. This chain connects TRBV7-6 to TRBJ2-5; 10 bases are shared with TRBD1. V gave up 3 bases and J gave up 11 bases; unmatched junction bases: 12. Germline CDR1 reads SGHVS; CDR2 reads FNYEAQ. CDR3 length equals 15 residues.

This clonotype was detected a few times. The gene calls are TRBV7-2 and TRBJ2-7; 9 bases line up with TRBD1. The J call could be wrong; TRBJ2-5 is a better fit for the DNA end. The CDR3 spans 14 residues. Germline-derived CDR1 and CDR2 are SGHTA and FQGNSA. CDR3 amino acids: CASSFGTGSETQYF. CDR3 coding DNA: TGTGCCAGCAGCTTCGGGACAGGGTCGGAGACCCAGTACTTC.

The rearrangement uses TRBV9 and TRBJ2-7, with 10 bases lining up with TRBD2. The CDR3 consists of 18 residues. Looked up from germline, CDR1 is SGDLS and CDR2 is YYNGEE. V lost 4 bases and J lost 5; bases outside the gene matches: 18. CDR3 bases: TGTGCCAGCAGCCCCCGTGGGGCTAGCGGGAGCGTAAAGGACGAGCAGTACTTC. Its protein is CASSPRGASGSVKDEQYF. The full variable domain, in which reference TRBV9 and TRBJ2-7 provide the parts outside the CDR3, is DSGVTQTPKHLITATGQRVTLRCSPRSGDLSVYWYQQSLDQGLQFLIQYYNGEERAKGNILERFSAQQFPDLHSELNLSSLELGDSALYFCASSPRGASGSVKDEQYFGPGTRLTVT.

The J gene is TRBJ2-7, the V gene TRBV7-2; D remains unclear. The CDR3 runs to 13 residues. Germline loops: CDR1 SGHTA, CDR2 FQGNSA. Trimming pared 5 bases from V and 2 bases from J, leaving 10 bases between. CDR3 nucleotides: TGTGCCAGCAGCGCCACCCGTGCCTACGAGCAGTACTTC. Translated: CASSATRAYEQYF.

The chain recombines TRBV7-2 with TRBJ2-5; D unclear. V shed 4 bases and J shed 1 base, with 7 bases lying between them. CDR1 and CDR2 from the germline V gene are SGHTA and FQGNSA. CDR3 size: 13 residues. The CDR3 spells CASSSSPQETQYF. The CDR3 DNA reads TGTGCCAGCAGCTCTAGTCCCCAAGAGACCCAGTACTTC.

This rearrangement joins TRBV6-5 to TRBJ1-1, with D unresolved. CDR3 size: 14 residues. Germline CDR1 reads MNHEY; CDR2 reads SVGAGI. V lost 0 bases and J 4 bases, leaving 9 bases between the germline ends. CDR3: CASSYSGPATEAFF. CDR3 in DNA: TGTGCCAGCAGTTACTCAGGGCCGGCCACTGAAGCTTTCTTT.

The CDR3 coding sequence is TGTGCCACCAGTCCACAGGGGGGACCCAGCACAGATACGCAGTATTTT. Translated: CATSPQGGPSTDTQYF. The chain couples TRBV24-1 to TRBJ2-3; 8 bases match TRBD1. Germline loops: CDR1 KGHDR, CDR2 SFDVKD. The CDR3 is 16 residues long. Losses at the gene ends were 6 bases for V and 0 bases for J; bases not matched to a gene: 7.

This clonotype was picked up a small number of times. This chain links TRBV29-1 with TRBJ2-3; D may be TRBD1 or TRBD2 (5 bases each). V was clipped by 3 bases and J by 7 bases, with 17 bases between them. CDR3 size: 14 residues. CDR1 and CDR2 (germline): SQVTM, ANQGSEA. In DNA, the CDR3 is TGCAGCGTTGATGGCAGGACTCGGACAAATACGCAGTATTTT. This translates into CSVDGRTRTNTQYF.

The chain uses TRBV12-3 or TRBV12-4 and TRBJ1-4; 9 bases are shared with TRBD1. Trimming took 3 bases from V and 6 from J; bases not matched to a gene: 2. CDR3 length: 14 residues. The CDR3 here is CASSLGTGYEKLFF. The CDR3 bases are TGTGCCAGCAGTTTGGGGACAGGGTATGAAAAACTGTTTTTT.

The gene calls are TRBV9 and TRBJ2-3; possible D gene TRBD1, 6 bases. The V gene's germline CDR1 is SGDLS and CDR2 YYNGEE. Trimming shortened V by 0 bases and J by 4 bases, and 15 bases separated the two germline ends. CDR3 size: 16 residues. CDR3 DNA: TGTGCCAGCAGCGTAGCGCCCTCACAGGGATCAGATACGCAGTATTTT. Translated, it gives CASSVAPSQGSDTQYF.

Notes on this clonotype: Relative to the germline gene, one junction end is altered; a read error may explain this. The rearrangement joins TRBV5-1 to TRBJ1-2; 8 bases agree with TRBD1. In germline, CDR1 is SGHRS, CDR2 YFSETQ. This CDR3 region has 13 residues. The DNA of the CDR3 is TGCGCCAGCAGCCCAGGGGGCGACTATGGCCACACCTTC. Its protein is CASSPGGDYGHTF. The entire variable domain, with the rest obtained from reference TRBV5-1 and TRBJ1-2, is as follows: KAGVTQTPRYLIKTRGQQVTLSCSPISGHRSVSWYQQTPGQGLQFLFEYFSETQRNKGNFPGRFSGRQFSNSRSEMNVSTLELGDSALYLCASSPGGDYGHTFGSGTRLTVV.

This chain uses TRBV7-2 with TRBJ2-1, with TRBD2 matching 8 bases. The V and J ends lost 0 bases and 4 bases, in that order; junction bases with no gene match: 5. This CDR3 has 16 amino acids. The germline CDR1 and CDR2 sequences are SGHTA and FQGNSA. This chain's CDR3 is CASSLAFGRGYNEQFF. In DNA, the CDR3 is TGTGCCAGCAGCTTAGCCTTCGGGAGGGGTTACAATGAGCAGTTCTTC.

The genes are TRBV7-9 and TRBJ2-3; TRBD2 matches at 9 bases. The germline V gene encodes CDR1 SEHNR and CDR2 FQNEAQ (reference sequence). The length of the CDR3 is 16 residues. The J segment lost 3 bases and the V segment lost 4 bases, leaving 8 bases of the junction unmatched. CDR3 nucleotides: TGTGCCAGCAGCTCATTAGCGGGAGAGGTGACAGATACGCAGTATTTT. This sequence encodes CASSSLAGEVTDTQYF.

This clonotype was seen a few times. The chain links TRBV7-9 to TRBJ2-1; D gene unclear. V dropped 7 bases and J dropped 7 bases, with 32 bases sitting between them. Germline CDR1 and CDR2: SEHNR and FQNEAQ (reference sequence). The CDR3 covers 19 residues. The CDR3 region has the DNA TGTGCCAGCACCCTTACAAAGACTGTCCTAGTGGACCCTTGGAATGAGCAGTTCTTC. Its protein is CASTLTKTVLVDPWNEQFF.

This clonotype turned up a few times. The chain joins TRBV6-1 to TRBJ1-5, with 10 bases fitting TRBD1. CDR1 and CDR2 (germline): MNHNS, SASEGT. The V and J ends lost 2 bases and 7 bases, in that order; junction bases with no gene match: 8. The CDR3 extends over 16 amino acids. The CDR3, as DNA: TGTGCCAGCAGTGAACATGGGACAGGGGCAGGGCAGCCCCAGCATTTT. It specifies CASSEHGTGAGQPQHF.

The count of this clonotype is one. J is TRBJ2-3 and V is TRBV20-1; 9 bases agree with TRBD2. In germline, CDR1 is DFQATT, CDR2 SNEGSKA (reference sequence). Unmatched junction bases numbered 9, after V lost 0 bases and J lost 11 bases. This CDR3 has 14 residues. CDR3 nucleotide sequence: TGCAGTGCTAGAGATCGCGGGAGGGCGGTTCGGCAGTATTTT. It specifies CSARDRGRAVRQYF.

The table lists this clonotype with a few counts. This chain links TRBV7-9 with TRBJ2-7; the D is unclear. Germline V gene data show CDR1 as SEHNR and CDR2 as FQNEAQ (reference sequence). This CDR3 comprises 13 residues. The ends were cut back, 6 bases at V and 1 base at J, with 10 bases in the middle. The DNA of the CDR3 is TGTGCCAGCAGTTTTGACCTTTCCTACGAGCAGTACTTC. It translates to CASSFDLSYEQYF.

This rearrangement joins TRBV29-1 to TRBJ2-7; D may match TRBD1 or TRBD2 (5 bases each). The CDR3 runs to 15 residues. Germline V gene lookup returns CDR1 SQVTM and CDR2 ANQGSEA. V was clipped by 2 bases and J by 2 bases, with 16 bases between them. CDR3 in DNA: TGCAGCGTTGAAAATCCGGGGTTGGGGGCCTACGAGCAGTACTTC. It encodes CSVENPGLGAYEQYF.

V is TRBV20-1 and J is TRBJ1-2, with unresolved D. CDR3 size: 11 residues. Germline V gene sequence: CDR1 DFQATT, CDR2 SNEGSKA (reference sequence). Trimming removed 5 bases from V and 5 bases from J, with 9 bases in between. The CDR3 protein is CSALQIYGYTF. Written as DNA, the CDR3 is TGCAGTGCTTTACAGATTTATGGCTACACCTTC.

This chain links TRBV4-2 with TRBJ2-1, with TRBD2 matching over 11 bases. This CDR3 region has 17 residues. J lost 6 bases, V lost 4 bases, and 11 bases had no gene match. Germline V CDR1 and CDR2: LGHNA, YNFKEQ. The CDR3 bases are TGTGCCAGCAGCCCACGACTAGCGGGATGGGTGGCCAATGAGCAGTTCTTC. Amino acids: CASSPRLAGWVANEQFF.

This rearrangement joins TRBV4-3 to TRBJ2-2, with 7 bases identical to TRBD2. V gave up 2 bases and J gave up 4 bases; unmatched junction bases: 1. Germline V gene data show CDR1 as LGHNA and CDR2 as YSLEER. CDR3 size: 14 residues. The CDR3 DNA reads TGCGCCAGCAGCCAACCTAGCGGCACCGGGGAGCTGTTTTTT. The encoded protein is CASSQPSGTGELFF.

This clonotype was detected only a few times. The CDR3 DNA reads TGTGCCAGCAGCCGACCTAATCGCAATCAGCCCCAGCATTTT. Its protein is CASSRPNRNQPQHF. The chain is built from TRBV28 and TRBJ1-5; D is ambiguous. V shed 6 bases and J shed 2 bases, with 11 bases lying between them. The CDR3 length is 14 residues. The germline V gene encodes CDR1 MDHEN and CDR2 SYDVKM.

This clonotype was observed a few times. The chain uses TRBV6-1 and TRBJ1-2; 7 bases line up with TRBD1. Trimming at V came to 6 bases and at J to 1 base, leaving 5 bases not matched to a gene. There are 14 residues in the CDR3. Germline V gene sequence: CDR1 MNHNS, CDR2 SASEGT. The CDR3 loop is CASRFRDSNYGYTF. Here the CDR3 DNA reads TGTGCCAGCAGATTCCGGGACAGTAACTATGGCTACACCTTC.

The chain recombines TRBV28 with TRBJ1-1; D is unclear. Germline lookup yields CDR1 MDHEN and CDR2 SYDVKM. The V gene lost 6 bases and the J gene lost 0 bases, with 17 bases spanning the gap. This CDR3 has 16 amino acids. The CDR3 DNA is TGTGCCAGCAGGTCACCGGGCGTTATGATGAACACTGAAGCTTTCTTT. Translated, it gives CASRSPGVMMNTEAFF.

This clonotype showed up just a few times. The genes are TRBV25-1 and TRBJ2-1; TRBD2 aligns across 11 bases. Germline CDR1 is MGHDK and CDR2 is SYGVNS. After removal of 4 bases from V and 3 bases from J, the junction contained 5 bases not matched to a gene. CDR3 length equals 16 residues. CDR3 sequence: CASSGVTSGSYNEQFF. The CDR3 DNA follows: TGTGCCAGCAGTGGTGTTACTAGCGGGAGCTACAATGAGCAGTTCTTC.

This clonotype was seen a few times. The chain couples TRBV28 to TRBJ2-4; TRBD1 is a possible D gene (5 bases). Germline CDR1 MDHEN, CDR2 SYDVKM. The CDR3 loop spans 15 amino acids. V was trimmed by 5 bases and J by 4 bases, leaving 15 bases between them. CDR3 protein: CASSTRRDRKNIQYF. As DNA, the CDR3 is TGTGCCAGCAGTACTCGCAGGGATCGGAAAAACATTCAGTACTTC.

The CDR3 loop reads CASSEGPLNYGYTF. CDR3 bases: TGTGCCAGCAGTGAAGGACCCCTAAACTATGGCTACACCTTC. The chain is built from TRBV2 and TRBJ1-2; D call uncertain. The CDR3 is 14 residues long. Deletions cut 1 base from V and 2 bases from J, with 8 bases between. Germline loops: CDR1 SNHLY, CDR2 FYNNEI.

This chain links TRBV9 with TRBJ1-2, with D possibly being TRBD1 (6 bases). Per germline, CDR1 SGDLS and CDR2 YYNGEE. This CDR3 has 12 residues. V was cut by 3 bases and J by 4 bases, with 7 bases left in between. CDR3 in DNA: TGTGCCAGCAGCGGACAGGCCTATGGCTACACCTTC. It encodes CASSGQAYGYTF.

In its sample, this clonotype was seen a few times. The chain carries TRBV5-6 and TRBJ2-3, with 15 bases fitting TRBD2. V lost 3 bases to trimming and J lost 3 bases; unmatched junction nucleotides: 14. Germline CDR1 and CDR2: SGHDT and YYEEEE. This CDR3 has 20 residues. CDR3 residues: CASSYSGTSGRKTRTDTQYF. CDR3 coding DNA: TGTGCCAGCAGCTATTCCGGGACTAGCGGGAGGAAAACTCGGACAGATACGCAGTATTTT.

This clonotype was seen more than once but under ten times. This chain uses TRBV10-3 with TRBJ1-2; TRBD1 aligns across 11 bases. The CDR3 totals 14 residues. Germline CDR1 reads ENHRY; CDR2 reads SYGVKD. Trimming removed 7 bases from V and 5 bases from J; junction bases left unmatched: 6. CDR3 region: CAITGQGAFYGYTF. The CDR3 DNA reads as TGTGCCATCACCGGACAGGGGGCCTTTTATGGCTACACCTTC.